This entry lists 10 T cell receptor beta chains sequenced from one sample in a study of T cells after yellow fever vaccination. TCRdb passed the 5' RACE reads through MiXCR, listing each CDR3 protein once. The sample lists about 250,000 distinct CDR3 sequences, around 3.5% seen once, with under 20% in the top ten. This material consisted of PBMCs, taken 15 days after the yellow fever booster vaccination. The source is a man in his late teens or twenties who received the YFV17D yellow fever vaccine.

This clonotype was seen at least ten times. The rearrangement uses TRBV7-3 and TRBJ2-5; D possibly matches TRBD1 or TRBD2 (5 bases each). V shed 5 bases and J shed 5 bases, with 12 bases lying between them. CDR3 length: 13 amino acids. From germline, CDR1 is SGHTA and CDR2 FQGTGA. CDR3 sequence reads: CASSPGTGETQYF. CDR3 DNA: TGTGCCAGCAGCCCTGGGACCGGCGAGACCCAGTACTTC.

In its sample, this clonotype was seen many times. The rearrangement uses TRBV6-2 or TRBV6-3 and TRBJ2-1; D may be TRBD1 (6 bases). This CDR3 comprises 16 residues. Germline-derived CDR1 and CDR2 are MNHEY and SVGEGT. The V end was cut by 1 base, the J end by 4 bases, with 14 bases between. The CDR3: CASSYWSGTKYNEQFF. The DNA of the CDR3 is TGTGCCAGCAGTTACTGGTCTGGGACAAAGTACAATGAGCAGTTCTTC.

This clonotype was picked up many times. CDR3 in DNA: TGTGCCAGCAGAACAGGGGCCGCTCCCAATCAGCCCCAGCATTTT. As protein: CASRTGAAPNQPQHF. The rearrangement uses TRBV9 and TRBJ1-5; 7 positions match TRBD1. CDR3 length: 15 amino acids. Trimming removed 5 bases from V and 3 bases from J; junction bases left unmatched: 8. Germline CDR1 reads SGDLS; CDR2 reads YYNGEE.

This clonotype was seen ten or more times. The rearrangement uses TRBV27 and TRBJ2-7; D may correspond to TRBD1 or TRBD2 (6 bases each). Trimming cost V 6 bases and J 2 bases, with 17 bases left between them. Germline loops: CDR1 MNHEY, CDR2 SMNVEV (reference sequence). The CDR3 contains 15 residues. The CDR3 region has the DNA TGTGCCAGCAGAAACGCGGGACACCGAACCTACGAGCAGTACTTC. Translated: CASRNAGHRTYEQYF.

This clonotype appeared many times. This chain connects TRBV5-1 to TRBJ1-3; D is perhaps TRBD1 (5 bases). The germline V and J ends were trimmed by 5 bases and 3 bases, with 15 bases remaining between them. Germline values: CDR1 SGHRS, CDR2 YFSETQ. The CDR3 is 15 amino acids. The CDR3 nucleotides are TGCGCCAGCAGTCTCTTCGGGGGTCTTGGAAACACCATATATTTT. Amino acid sequence: CASSLFGGLGNTIYF.

This clonotype was observed at least ten times. The chain joins TRBV5-1 to TRBJ2-2, with TRBD1 matching over 8 bases. The V segment lost 4 bases and the J segment 6 bases; nucleotides outside the gene matches: 11. Germline assignment: CDR1 SGHRS and CDR2 YFSETQ. The CDR3 extends over 16 amino acids. CDR3 in amino acids: CASSPQVRGQPGELFF. The CDR3 DNA sequence: TGCGCCAGCAGCCCGCAAGTCAGGGGGCAACCCGGGGAGCTGTTTTTT.

This clonotype came up many times. The rearrangement joins TRBV12-5 to TRBJ2-1; possible D gene TRBD1, 6 bases. Deletions cut 2 bases from V and 8 bases from J, with 19 bases between. The CDR3 runs 16 residues. The germline gives CDR1 LGHNT, CDR2 FRNRAP. The CDR3 DNA reads TGTGCTAGTGGTTTGTCCCCAGGGGCAAGAGGCGATGAGCAGTTCTTC. Encoded protein: CASGLSPGARGDEQFF.

Many counts were recorded for this clonotype. The rearrangement joins TRBV20-1 to TRBJ1-5; D unresolved. Trimming shortened V by 2 bases and J by 8 bases, and 10 bases separated the two germline ends. From germline, CDR1 is DFQATT and CDR2 SNEGSKA (reference sequence). The CDR3 consists of 12 residues. The CDR3 loop is CSARLHSEPQHF. DNA of the CDR3: TGCAGTGCTAGACTCCACTCTGAGCCCCAGCATTTT.

This clonotype has at least ten counts. The chain recombines TRBV7-9 with TRBJ1-4, with D perhaps TRBD1 (6 bases). The CDR3 spans 15 residues. Trimming shortened V by 5 bases and J by 8 bases, and 18 bases separated the two germline ends. Germline lookup yields CDR1 SEHNR and CDR2 FQNEAQ (reference sequence). The CDR3 loop reads CASSPRDIPREKLFF. CDR3 DNA sequence: TGTGCCAGCAGCCCCCGGGACATTCCCAGAGAAAAACTGTTTTTT.

This clonotype was recorded at least ten times. This sequence joins TRBV5-1 and TRBJ2-6, with D possibly called TRBD1 or TRBD2 (5 bases each). There are 15 residues in the CDR3. CDR1 SGHRS and CDR2 YFSETQ come from the germline V gene. V shed 5 bases and J shed 4 bases, with 13 bases lying between them. CDR3 DNA: TGCGCCAGCAGTACCTCCGGGGACGGGGCCAACGTCCTGACTTTC. Residues: CASSTSGDGANVLTF.